The source of this T cell receptor (beta chain) is a study of T cell repertoires in cytomegalovirus infection. Overall study: Shared public TCR beta signatures pointed to both CMV infection and a matching HLA type. Findings and caveats of the study: Dominant in the ex vivo response were TCR beta clonotypes restricted by HLA-C and specific for CMV.

TCRdb ran MiXCR on the reads and lists one entry per CDR3 protein. Of about 300,000 distinct CDR3 sequences in the sample, 9.6% were seen once. The CDR3 spans 11 residues. V lost 1 base, J lost 10 bases, and 7 bases lay in between. This clonotype was observed many times. Its matching antigen is unknown. Specimen: PBMCs. The TCR was taken from a human donor in good health (CMV status not recorded). Some clones in this sample may be carry-over from other donors' samples. V gene TRBV12-3 or TRBV12-4 combines with J gene TRBJ1-1, with no clear D. CDR3 sequence: CASSLGVGAFF. CDR3 nucleotides: TGTGCCAGCAGTTTAGGGGTGGGAGCTTTCTTT.